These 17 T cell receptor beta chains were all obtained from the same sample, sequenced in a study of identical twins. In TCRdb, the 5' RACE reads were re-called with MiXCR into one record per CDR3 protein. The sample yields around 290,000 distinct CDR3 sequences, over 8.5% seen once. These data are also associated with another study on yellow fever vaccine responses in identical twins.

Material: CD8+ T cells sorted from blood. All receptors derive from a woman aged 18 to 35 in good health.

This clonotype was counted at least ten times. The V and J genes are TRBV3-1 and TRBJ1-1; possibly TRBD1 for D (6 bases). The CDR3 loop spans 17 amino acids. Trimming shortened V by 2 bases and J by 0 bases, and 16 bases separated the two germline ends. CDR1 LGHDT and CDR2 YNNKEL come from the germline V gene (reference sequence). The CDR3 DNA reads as TGTGCCAGCAGCCAATACTTCAGGACAGCCCTGAACACTGAAGCTTTCTTT. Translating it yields CASSQYFRTALNTEAFF.

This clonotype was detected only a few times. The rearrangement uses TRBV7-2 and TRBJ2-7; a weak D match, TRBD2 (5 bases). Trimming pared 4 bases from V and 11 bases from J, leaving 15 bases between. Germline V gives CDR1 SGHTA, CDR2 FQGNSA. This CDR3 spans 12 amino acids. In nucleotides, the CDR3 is TGTGCCAGCAGCTCCCCACCGGGAAAAGAGTACTTC. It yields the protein CASSSPPGKEYF.

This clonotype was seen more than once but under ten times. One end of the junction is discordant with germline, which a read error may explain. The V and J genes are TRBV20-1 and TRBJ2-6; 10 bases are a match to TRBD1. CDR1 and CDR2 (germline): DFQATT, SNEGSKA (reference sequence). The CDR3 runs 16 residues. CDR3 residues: CCATDRGLAGANVLTF. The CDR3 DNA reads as TGCTGTGCTACTGACAGGGGGCTAGCTGGGGCCAACGTCCTGACTTTC.

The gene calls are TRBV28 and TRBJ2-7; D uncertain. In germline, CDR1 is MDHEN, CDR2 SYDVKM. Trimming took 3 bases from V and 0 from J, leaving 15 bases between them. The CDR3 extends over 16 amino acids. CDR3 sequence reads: CASSFDSSGNSYEQYF. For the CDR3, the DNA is TGTGCCAGCAGTTTTGATTCTTCAGGAAACTCCTACGAGCAGTACTTC.

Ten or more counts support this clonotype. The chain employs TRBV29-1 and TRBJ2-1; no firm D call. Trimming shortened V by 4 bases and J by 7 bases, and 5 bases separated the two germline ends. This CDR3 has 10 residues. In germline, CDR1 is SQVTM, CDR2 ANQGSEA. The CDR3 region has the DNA TGCAGCGTTGTGGTTAATGAGCAGTTCTTC. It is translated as CSVVVNEQFF.

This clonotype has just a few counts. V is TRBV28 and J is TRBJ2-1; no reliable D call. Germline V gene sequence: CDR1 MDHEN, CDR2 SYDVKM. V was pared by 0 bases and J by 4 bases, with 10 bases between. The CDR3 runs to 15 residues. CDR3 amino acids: CASSLWGANYNEQFF. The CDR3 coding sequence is TGTGCCAGCAGTTTATGGGGCGCGAATTACAATGAGCAGTTCTTC.

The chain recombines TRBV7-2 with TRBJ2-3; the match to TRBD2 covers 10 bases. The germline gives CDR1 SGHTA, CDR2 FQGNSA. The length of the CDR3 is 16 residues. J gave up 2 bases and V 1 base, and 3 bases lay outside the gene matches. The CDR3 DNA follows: TGTGCCAGCAGCTTAGGGACTAGCGGAGACACAGATACGCAGTATTTT. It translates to CASSLGTSGDTDTQYF.

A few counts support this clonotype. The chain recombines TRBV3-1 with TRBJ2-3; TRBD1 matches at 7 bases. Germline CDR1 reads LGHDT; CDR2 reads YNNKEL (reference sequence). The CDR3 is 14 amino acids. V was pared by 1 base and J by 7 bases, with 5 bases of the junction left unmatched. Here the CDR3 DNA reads TGTGCCAGCAGCCAAGGTCCAGGGGGAAATACGCAGTATTTT. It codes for CASSQGPGGNTQYF.

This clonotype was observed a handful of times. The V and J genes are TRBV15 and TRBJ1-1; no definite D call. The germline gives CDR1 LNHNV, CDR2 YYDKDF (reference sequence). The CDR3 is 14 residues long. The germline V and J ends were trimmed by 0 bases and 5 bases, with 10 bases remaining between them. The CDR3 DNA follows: TGTGCCACCAGCAGAGATGTGCGTTTTACTGAAGCTTTCTTT. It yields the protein CATSRDVRFTEAFF.

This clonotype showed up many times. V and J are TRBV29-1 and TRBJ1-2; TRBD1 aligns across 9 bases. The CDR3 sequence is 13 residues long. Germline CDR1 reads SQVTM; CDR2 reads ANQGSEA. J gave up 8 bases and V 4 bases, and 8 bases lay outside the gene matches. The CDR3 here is CSVVTGGREGYTF. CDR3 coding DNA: TGCAGCGTTGTGACAGGGGGGAGAGAAGGCTACACCTTC.

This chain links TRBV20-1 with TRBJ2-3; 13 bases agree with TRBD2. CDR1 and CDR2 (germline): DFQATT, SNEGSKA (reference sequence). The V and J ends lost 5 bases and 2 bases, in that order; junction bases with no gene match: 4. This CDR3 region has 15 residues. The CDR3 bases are TGCAGTGCTGATGGACTAGCGGGGGACACAGATACGCAGTATTTT. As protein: CSADGLAGDTDTQYF.

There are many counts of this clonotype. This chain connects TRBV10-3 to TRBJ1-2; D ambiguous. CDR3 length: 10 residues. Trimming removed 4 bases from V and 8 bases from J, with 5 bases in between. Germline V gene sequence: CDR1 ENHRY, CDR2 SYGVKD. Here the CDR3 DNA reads TGTGCCATCAGTGGGTACGGCTACACCTTC. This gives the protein CAISGYGYTF.

This chain's CDR3 is CSARDRMGGTNTGELFF. As DNA, the CDR3 is TGCAGTGCTAGAGACCGGATGGGGGGAACGAACACCGGGGAGCTGTTTTTT. This sequence joins TRBV20-1 and TRBJ2-2; possible D gene TRBD2, 6 bases. This CDR3 has 17 amino acids. Per germline, CDR1 DFQATT and CDR2 SNEGSKA (reference sequence). V lost 0 bases, J lost 0 bases, and 14 bases lay in between.

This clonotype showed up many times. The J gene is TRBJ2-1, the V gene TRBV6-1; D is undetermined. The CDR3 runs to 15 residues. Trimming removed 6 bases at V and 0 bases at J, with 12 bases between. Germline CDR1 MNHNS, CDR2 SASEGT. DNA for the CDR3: TGTGCCAGCAGACGATTCTCCGGCTCCTACAATGAGCAGTTCTTC. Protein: CASRRFSGSYNEQFF.

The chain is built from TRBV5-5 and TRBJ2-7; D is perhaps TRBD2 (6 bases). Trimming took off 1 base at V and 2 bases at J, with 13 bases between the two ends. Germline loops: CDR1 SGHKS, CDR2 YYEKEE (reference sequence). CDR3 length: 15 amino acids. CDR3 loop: CASSLTGTPPYEQYF. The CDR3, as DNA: TGTGCCAGCAGCTTGACCGGGACTCCCCCCTACGAGCAGTACTTC. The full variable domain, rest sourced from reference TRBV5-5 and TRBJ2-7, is DAGVTQSPTHLIKTRGQQVTLRCSPISGHKSVSWYQQVLGQGPQFIFQYYEKEERGRGNFPDRFSARQFPNYSSELNVNALLLGDSALYLCASSLTGTPPYEQYFGPGTRLTVT.

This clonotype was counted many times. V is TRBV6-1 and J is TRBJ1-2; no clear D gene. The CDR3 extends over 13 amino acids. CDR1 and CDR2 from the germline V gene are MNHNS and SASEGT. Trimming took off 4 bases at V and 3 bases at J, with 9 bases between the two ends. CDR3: CASSGWDHYGYTF. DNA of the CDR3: TGTGCCAGCAGTGGTTGGGATCACTATGGCTACACCTTC.

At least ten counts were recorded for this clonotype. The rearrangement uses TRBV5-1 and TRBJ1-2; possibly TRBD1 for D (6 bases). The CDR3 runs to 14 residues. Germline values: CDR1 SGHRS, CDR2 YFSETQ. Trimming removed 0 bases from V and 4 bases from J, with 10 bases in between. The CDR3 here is CASSLVWGLYGYTF. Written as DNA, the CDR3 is TGCGCCAGCAGCTTGGTTTGGGGGCTCTATGGCTACACCTTC.